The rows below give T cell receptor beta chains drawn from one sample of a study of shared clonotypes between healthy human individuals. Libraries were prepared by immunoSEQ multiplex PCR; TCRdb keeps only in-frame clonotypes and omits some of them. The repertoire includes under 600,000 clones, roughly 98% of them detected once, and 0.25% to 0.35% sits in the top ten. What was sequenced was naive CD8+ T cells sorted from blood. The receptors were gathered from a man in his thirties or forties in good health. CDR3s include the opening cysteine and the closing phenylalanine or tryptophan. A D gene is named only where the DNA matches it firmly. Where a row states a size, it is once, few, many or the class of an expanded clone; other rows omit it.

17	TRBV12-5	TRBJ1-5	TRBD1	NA	CASGLTGAGWGNQPQHF	TGTGCTAGTGGTTTGACAGGGGCCGGATGGGGCAATCAGCCCCAGCATTTT
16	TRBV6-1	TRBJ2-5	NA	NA	CASSDLSPGTQGTQYF	TGTGCCAGCAGTGACCTCTCCCCCGGGACACAAGGGACCCAGTACTTC
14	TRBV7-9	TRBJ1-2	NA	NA	CASSLDDSGRGYTF	TGTGCCAGCAGCTTAGACGATTCAGGGCGAGGCTACACCTTC
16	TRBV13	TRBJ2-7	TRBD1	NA	CASSYTTGTGGHEQYF	TGTGCCAGCAGTTATACTACCGGGACAGGGGGCCACGAGCAGTACTTC
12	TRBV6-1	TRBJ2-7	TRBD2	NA	CATREGLYEQYF	TGTGCCACTAGGGAGGGGCTCTACGAGCAGTACTTC
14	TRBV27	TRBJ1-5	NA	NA	CASSPLFRNQPQHF	TGTGCCAGCAGTCCCCTTTTTCGCAATCAGCCCCAGCATTTT
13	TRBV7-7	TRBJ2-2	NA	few	CASSSTGTGELFF	TGTGCTAGCAGCTCGACAGGCACCGGGGAGCTGTTTTTT
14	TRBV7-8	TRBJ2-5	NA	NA	CASSLGGSGETQYF	TGTGCCAGCAGCTTGGGCGGGTCCGGGGAGACCCAGTACTTC
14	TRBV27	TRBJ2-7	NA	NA	CASSDSVMDYEQYF	TGTGCCAGCAGTGATAGCGTAATGGACTACGAGCAGTACTTC
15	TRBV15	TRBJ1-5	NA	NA	CATSRDDNSNQPQHF	TGTGCCACCAGCAGAGATGATAATAGCAATCAGCCCCAGCATTTT
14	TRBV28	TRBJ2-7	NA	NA	CASSLYALTYEQYF	TGTGCCAGCAGTTTGTATGCTCTAACCTACGAGCAGTACTTC
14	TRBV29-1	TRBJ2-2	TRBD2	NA	CSVVSSGSAGELFF	TGCAGCGTTGTGTCCAGCGGGAGTGCCGGGGAGCTGTTTTTT
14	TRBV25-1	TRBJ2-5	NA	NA	CASNGWGTQETQYF	TGTGCCAGCAACGGTTGGGGCACTCAAGAGACCCAGTACTTC
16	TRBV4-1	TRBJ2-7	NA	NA	CASSQVTAFDFYEQYF	TGCGCCAGCAGCCAAGTGACAGCGTTCGACTTCTACGAGCAGTACTTC
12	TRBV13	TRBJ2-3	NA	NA	CASSLGGDTQYF	TGTGCCAGCAGCCTGGGTGGGGATACGCAGTATTTT
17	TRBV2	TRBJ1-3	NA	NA	CASSEVIGGAAGNTIYF	TGTGCCAGCAGTGAGGTGATCGGGGGGGCGGCTGGAAACACCATATATTTT
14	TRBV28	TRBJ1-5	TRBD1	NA	CASSGQGALGPQHF	TGTGCCAGCAGTGGACAGGGGGCTTTAGGGCCCCAGCATTTT
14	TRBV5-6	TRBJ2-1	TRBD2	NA	CASSFGSGSREQFF	TGTGCCAGCAGCTTTGGTAGCGGGAGTCGGGAGCAGTTCTTC
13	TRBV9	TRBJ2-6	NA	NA	CAVGASGANVLTF	TGTGCCGTTGGAGCCTCTGGGGCCAACGTCCTGACTTTC
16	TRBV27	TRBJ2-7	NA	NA	CASSLNLRQFSYEQYF	TGTGCCAGCAGTTTAAATCTCCGACAGTTTTCCTACGAGCAGTACTTC
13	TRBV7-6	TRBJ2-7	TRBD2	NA	CASSRGESYEQYF	TGTGCCAGCAGCCGGGGGGAGAGCTACGAGCAGTACTTC
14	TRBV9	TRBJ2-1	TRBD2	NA	CASSARREGNEQFF	TGTGCCAGCAGCGCACGGCGGGAGGGTAATGAGCAGTTCTTC
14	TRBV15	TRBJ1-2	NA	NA	CATSRDSVLYGYTF	TGTGCCACCAGCAGAGATTCCGTGCTCTATGGCTACACCTTC
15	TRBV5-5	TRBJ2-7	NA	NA	CASSLSGDRPPEQYF	TGTGCCAGCAGCTTGTCCGGAGACAGGCCACCCGAGCAGTACTTC
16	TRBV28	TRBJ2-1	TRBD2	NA	CASGGSGLAAGNEQFF	TGTGCCAGCGGGGGCTCCGGACTAGCGGCTGGGAATGAGCAGTTCTTC
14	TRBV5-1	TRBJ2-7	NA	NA	CASSYGGPSYEQYF	TGCGCCAGCAGCTATGGGGGACCAAGTTACGAGCAGTACTTC
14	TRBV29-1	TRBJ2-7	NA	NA	CSVTPEAPPYEQYF	TGCAGCGTCACCCCGGAGGCCCCTCCCTACGAGCAGTACTTC
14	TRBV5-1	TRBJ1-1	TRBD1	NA	CASRTGGPNTEAFF	TGCGCCAGCCGGACAGGGGGACCGAACACTGAAGCTTTCTTT
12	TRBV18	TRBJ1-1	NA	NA	CASSPGYTEAFF	TGTGCCAGCTCACCAGGGTACACTGAAGCTTTCTTT
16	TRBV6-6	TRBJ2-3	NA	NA	CASSYSGGVLTDTQYF	TGTGCCAGCAGTTACTCTGGCGGAGTCTTAACAGATACGCAGTATTTT
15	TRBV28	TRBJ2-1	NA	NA	CASREQGGSYNEQFF	TGTGCCAGCAGGGAACAGGGAGGATCCTACAATGAGCAGTTCTTC
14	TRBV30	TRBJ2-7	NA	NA	CAWSVKGRVEEQYF	TGTGCCTGGAGTGTAAAGGGCAGGGTGGAGGAGCAGTACTTC
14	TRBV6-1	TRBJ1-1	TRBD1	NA	CASSERDRNTEAFF	TGTGCCAGCAGTGAACGGGACAGGAACACTGAAGCTTTCTTT
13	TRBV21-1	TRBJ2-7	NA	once	CASSKGGYYEQYF	TGTGCCAGCAGCAAAGGGGGCTACTACGAGCAGTACTTC
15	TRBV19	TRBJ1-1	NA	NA	CASSPYGGENTEAFF	TGTGCCAGTAGTCCCTATGGAGGGGAAAACACTGAAGCTTTCTTT
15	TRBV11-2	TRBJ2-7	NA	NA	CASSYDPGSSYEQYF	TGTGCCAGCAGCTATGACCCGGGCAGCTCCTACGAGCAGTACTTC
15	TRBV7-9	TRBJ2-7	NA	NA	CASSPPPDNRGEQYF	TGTGCCAGCAGCCCCCCCCCGGACAATCGGGGCGAGCAGTACTTC
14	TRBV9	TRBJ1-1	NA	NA	CASSVEGRDTEAFF	TGTGCCAGCAGCGTAGAAGGGAGGGACACTGAAGCTTTCTTT
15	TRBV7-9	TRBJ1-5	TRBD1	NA	CASSTGQGGNQPQHF	TGTGCCAGCAGCACGGGACAGGGGGGAAATCAGCCCCAGCATTTT
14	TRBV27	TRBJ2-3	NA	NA	CASSWLQHTDTQYF	TGTGCCAGCAGTTGGCTGCAGCACACAGATACGCAGTATTTT
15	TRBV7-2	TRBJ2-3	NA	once	CASSLVPLARDTQYF	TGTGCCAGCAGCTTAGTGCCTCTTGCAAGAGATACGCAGTATTTT
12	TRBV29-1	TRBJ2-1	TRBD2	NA	CSGRTSGRGQFF	TGCAGCGGGCGGACTAGCGGGAGGGGGCAGTTCTTC